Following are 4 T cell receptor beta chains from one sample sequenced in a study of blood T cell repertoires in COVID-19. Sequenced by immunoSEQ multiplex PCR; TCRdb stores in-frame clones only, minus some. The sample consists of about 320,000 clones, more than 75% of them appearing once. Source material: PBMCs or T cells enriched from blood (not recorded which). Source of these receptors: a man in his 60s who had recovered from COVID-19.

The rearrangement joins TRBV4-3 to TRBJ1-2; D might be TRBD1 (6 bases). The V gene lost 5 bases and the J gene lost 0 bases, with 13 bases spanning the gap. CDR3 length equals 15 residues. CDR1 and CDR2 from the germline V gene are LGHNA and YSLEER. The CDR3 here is CASSSGRGTNYGYTF. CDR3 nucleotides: TGCGCCAGCAGCTCCGGAAGGGGGACTAACTATGGCTACACCTTC.

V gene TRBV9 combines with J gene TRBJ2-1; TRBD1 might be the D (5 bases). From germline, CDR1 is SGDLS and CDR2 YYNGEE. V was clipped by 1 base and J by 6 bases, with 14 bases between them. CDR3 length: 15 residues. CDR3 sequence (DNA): TGTGCCAGCAGCGTATTGGACACCAATGCCAATGAGCAGTTCTTC. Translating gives CASSVLDTNANEQFF.

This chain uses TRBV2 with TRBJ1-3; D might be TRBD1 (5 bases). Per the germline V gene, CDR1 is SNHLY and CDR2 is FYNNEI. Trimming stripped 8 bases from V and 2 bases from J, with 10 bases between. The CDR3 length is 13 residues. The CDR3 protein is CASFLGAGNTIYF. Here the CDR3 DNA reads TGTGCCAGCTTCCTAGGGGCTGGAAACACCATATATTTT.

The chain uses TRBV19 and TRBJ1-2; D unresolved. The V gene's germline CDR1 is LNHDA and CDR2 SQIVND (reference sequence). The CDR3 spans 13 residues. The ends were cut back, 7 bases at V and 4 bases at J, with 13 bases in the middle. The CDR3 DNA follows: TGTGCCAGTAAAGAAGGAGGTAGCTATGGCTACACCTTC. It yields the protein CASKEGGSYGYTF.